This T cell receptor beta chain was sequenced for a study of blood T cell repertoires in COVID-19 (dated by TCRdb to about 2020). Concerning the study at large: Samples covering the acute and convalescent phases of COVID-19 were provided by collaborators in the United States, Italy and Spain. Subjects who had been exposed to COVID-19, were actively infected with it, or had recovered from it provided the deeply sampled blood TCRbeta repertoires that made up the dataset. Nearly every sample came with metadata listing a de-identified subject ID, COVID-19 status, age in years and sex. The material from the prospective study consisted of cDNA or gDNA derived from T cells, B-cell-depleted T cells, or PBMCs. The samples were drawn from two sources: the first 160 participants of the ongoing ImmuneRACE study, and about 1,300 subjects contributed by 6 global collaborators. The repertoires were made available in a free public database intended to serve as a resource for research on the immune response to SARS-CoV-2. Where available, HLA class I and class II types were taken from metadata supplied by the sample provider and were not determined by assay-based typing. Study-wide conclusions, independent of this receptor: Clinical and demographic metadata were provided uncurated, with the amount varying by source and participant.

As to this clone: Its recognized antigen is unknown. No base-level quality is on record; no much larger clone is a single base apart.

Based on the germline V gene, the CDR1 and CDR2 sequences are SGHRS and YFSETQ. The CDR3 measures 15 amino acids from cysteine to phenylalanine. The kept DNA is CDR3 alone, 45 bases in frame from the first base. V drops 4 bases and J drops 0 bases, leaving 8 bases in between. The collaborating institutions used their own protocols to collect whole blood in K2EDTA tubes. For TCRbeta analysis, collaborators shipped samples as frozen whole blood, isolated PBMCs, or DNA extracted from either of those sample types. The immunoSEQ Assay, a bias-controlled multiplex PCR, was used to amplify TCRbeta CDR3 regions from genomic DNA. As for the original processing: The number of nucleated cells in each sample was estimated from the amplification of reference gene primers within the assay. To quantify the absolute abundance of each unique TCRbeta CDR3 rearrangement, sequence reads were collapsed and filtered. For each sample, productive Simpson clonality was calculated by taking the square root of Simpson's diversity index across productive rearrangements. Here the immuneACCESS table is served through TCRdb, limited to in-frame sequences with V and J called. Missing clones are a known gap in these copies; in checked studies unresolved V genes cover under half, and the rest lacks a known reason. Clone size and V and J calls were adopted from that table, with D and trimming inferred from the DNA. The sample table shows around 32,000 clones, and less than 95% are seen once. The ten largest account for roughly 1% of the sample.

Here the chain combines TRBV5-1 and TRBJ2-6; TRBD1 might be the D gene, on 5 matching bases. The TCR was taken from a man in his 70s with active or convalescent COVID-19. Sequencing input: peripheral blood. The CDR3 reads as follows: CASSPTDSGANVLTF. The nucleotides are TGCGCCAGCAGCCCGACAGACTCTGGGGCCAACGTCCTGACTTTC. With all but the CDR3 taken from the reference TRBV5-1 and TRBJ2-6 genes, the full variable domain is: KAGVTQTPRYLIKTRGQQVTLSCSPISGHRSVSWYQQTPGQGLQFLFEYFSETQRNKGNFPGRFSGRQFSNSRSEMNVSTLELGDSALYLCASSPTDSGANVLTFGAGSRLTVL.